This is a list of T cell receptor beta chains from one sample in a study of monozygotic twins with inflammatory bowel disease. TCRdb re-called the 5' RACE reads and shows each CDR3 protein once, DNA omitted. This sample's table has about 440,000 distinct CDR3 sequences. Sequences were obtained from blood. The receptor set was obtained from a human donor with ulcerative colitis or Crohn's disease, or a healthy co-twin of an affected twin (not recorded which). The CDR3 runs from the conserved cysteine through the conserved F or W.

TRBJ2-1	TRBV2	CASSYTGSEFF
TRBJ2-5	TRBV7-2	CASSLSGAQETQYF
TRBJ2-5	TRBV7-9	CASSQGGETQYF
TRBJ1-1	TRBV19	CASSSQYGNTEAFF
TRBJ2-7	TRBV18	CASSEGHVLEQYF
TRBJ1-1	TRBV7-9	CASSLSPAFTEAFF
TRBJ1-2	TRBV6-2/TRBV6-3	CASSQGRLDGYTF
TRBJ1-3	TRBV10-3	CAISGGRTGNTIYF
TRBJ2-1	TRBV2	CASKGQGALNEQFF
TRBJ2-4	TRBV7-2	CASSLEGRNIQYF
TRBJ1-6	TRBV12-3/TRBV12-4	CASSLLGGPLHF
TRBJ2-7	TRBV9	CASSVAPEYEQYF
TRBJ2-3	TRBV7-8	CASSSGLRTSGSTDTQYF
TRBJ1-2	TRBV20-1	CSARDSSNYGYTF
TRBJ1-1	TRBV19	CASHTPGGTEAFF
TRBJ2-7	TRBV18	CASSRAGASSYEQYF
TRBJ1-2	TRBV5-1	CASSLEGRDLTF
TRBJ2-4	TRBV15	CATSRGVPRGAKNMQYF
TRBJ2-7	TRBV14	CASSLFTGTNEQYF
TRBJ2-7	TRBV9	CASTAGPKAHEQYF
TRBJ2-2	TRBV14	CASSLAVNTGELFF
TRBJ2-1	TRBV3-1	CASSQVRTVEQFF
TRBJ2-3	TRBV7-7	CASSPSWGVGTDTQYF
TRBJ2-1	TRBV20-1	CSASPIAGGYNEQFF
TRBJ2-4	TRBV14	CASSQAGNIQYF
TRBJ1-2	TRBV12-3/TRBV12-4	CASNPTGHYGYTF
TRBJ1-5	TRBV5-4	CASSLQSNQPQHF
TRBJ2-3	TRBV4-2	CASSQSPPFYSGSQGDTQYF